This TCR beta chain was recovered during a study of CDR3 diversity in severe acne (dated by TCRdb to the late 2010s). Spanning cysteine to phenylalanine, the CDR3 consists of 12 amino acids. Here the CDR3 DNA is all that survives: 36 bases in frame from base 1. CDR1 and CDR2 are drawn from the germline V gene: SQVTM, ANQGSEA. V loses 5 bases, J loses 2 bases, and the germline ends lie 8 bases apart. Relative to its sample, this clonotype is medium-sized (0.01 to 0.1%). Its binding antigen is unknown. Base qualities are missing; no much larger clone stands one base away. The library came from PCR. Sequencer: Illumina HiSeq 2000. In-frame beta chains were kept once TCRdb had trimmed the public reads at Q25 with fastp and called clones with MiXCR. Records with the same CDR3 protein are collapsed into one entry carrying the most frequent genes and DNA. For this sample there are around 83,000 distinct CDR3 sequences; around 47% appear just once. The ten largest clones capture roughly 10% of the sample.

This receptor was obtained from a male donor with severe acne vulgaris. The source material was blood. This chain joins TRBV29-1 to TRBJ2-3; the D gene cannot be named for sure. The DNA reads TGCAGCGTTACAGAATTCACAGATACGCAGTATTTT. Translation gives CSVTEFTDTQYF.